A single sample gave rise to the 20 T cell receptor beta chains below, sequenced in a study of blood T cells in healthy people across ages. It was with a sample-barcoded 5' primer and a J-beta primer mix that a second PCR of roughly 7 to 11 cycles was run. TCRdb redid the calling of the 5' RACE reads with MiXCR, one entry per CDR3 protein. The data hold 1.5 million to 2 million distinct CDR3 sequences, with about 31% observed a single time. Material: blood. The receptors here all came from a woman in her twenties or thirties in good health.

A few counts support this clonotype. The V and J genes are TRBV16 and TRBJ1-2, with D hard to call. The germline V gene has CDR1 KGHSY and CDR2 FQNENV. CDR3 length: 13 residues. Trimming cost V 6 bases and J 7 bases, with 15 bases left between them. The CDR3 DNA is TGTGCCAGCAGACAGAATAAGGGAAGTGGCTACACCTTC. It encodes CASRQNKGSGYTF.

The CDR3 region is CASRIGTGRAGEQYF. The DNA for the CDR3 is TGTGCCAGTAGGATTGGGACAGGGAGAGCGGGTGAGCAGTACTTC. The chain links TRBV12-3 or TRBV12-4 to TRBJ2-7, with 9 bases lining up with TRBD1. After removal of 9 bases from V and 7 bases from J, the junction contained 16 bases not matched to a gene. This CDR3 spans 15 amino acids.

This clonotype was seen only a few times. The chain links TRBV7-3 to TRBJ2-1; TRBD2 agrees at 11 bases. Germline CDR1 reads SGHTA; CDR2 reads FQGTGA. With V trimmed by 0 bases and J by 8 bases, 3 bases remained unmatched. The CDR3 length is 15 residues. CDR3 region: CASSLTTSGADEQFF. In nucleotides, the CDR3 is TGTGCCAGCAGCTTAACGACTAGCGGGGCTGATGAGCAGTTCTTC.

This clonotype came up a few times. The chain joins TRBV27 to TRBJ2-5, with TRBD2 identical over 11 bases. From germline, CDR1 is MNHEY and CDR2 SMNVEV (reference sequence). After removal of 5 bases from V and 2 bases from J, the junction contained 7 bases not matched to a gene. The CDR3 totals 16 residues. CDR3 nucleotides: TGTGCCAGCAGTAAGAGGACTAGCGGGCGGCAAGAGACCCAGTACTTC. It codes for CASSKRTSGRQETQYF.

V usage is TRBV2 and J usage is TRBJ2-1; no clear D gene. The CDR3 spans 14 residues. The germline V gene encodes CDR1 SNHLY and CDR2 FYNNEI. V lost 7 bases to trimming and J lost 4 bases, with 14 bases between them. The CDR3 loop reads CASTVDGLYNEQFF. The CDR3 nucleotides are TGTGCCAGCACGGTAGACGGGCTTTACAATGAGCAGTTCTTC.

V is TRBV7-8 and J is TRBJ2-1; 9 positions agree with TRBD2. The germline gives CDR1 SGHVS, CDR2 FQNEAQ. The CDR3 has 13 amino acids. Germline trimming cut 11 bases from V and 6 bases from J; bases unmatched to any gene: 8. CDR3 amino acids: CASAGGPLNEQFF. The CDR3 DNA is TGTGCCTCGGCGGGGGGGCCGCTCAATGAGCAGTTCTTC.

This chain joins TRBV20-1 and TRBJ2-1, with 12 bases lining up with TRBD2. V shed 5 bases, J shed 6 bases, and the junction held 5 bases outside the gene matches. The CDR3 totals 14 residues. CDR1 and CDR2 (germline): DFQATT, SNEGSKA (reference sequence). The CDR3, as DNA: TGCAGTGCTGAGGGACTAGCGGGCCGCAATGAGCAGTTCTTC. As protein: CSAEGLAGRNEQFF.

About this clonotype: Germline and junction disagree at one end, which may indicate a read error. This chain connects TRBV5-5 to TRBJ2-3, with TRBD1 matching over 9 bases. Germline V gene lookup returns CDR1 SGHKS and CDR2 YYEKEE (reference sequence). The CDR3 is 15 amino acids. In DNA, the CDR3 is TGTGCCAGCAATACCGGGACAGGGTCTAGGGGTACGCTGTATTTT. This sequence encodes CASNTGTGSRGTLYF.

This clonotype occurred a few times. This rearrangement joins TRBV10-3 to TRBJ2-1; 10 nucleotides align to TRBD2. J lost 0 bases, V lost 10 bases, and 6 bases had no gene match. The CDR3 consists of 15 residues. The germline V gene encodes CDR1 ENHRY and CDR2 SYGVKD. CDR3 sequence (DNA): TGTGCCACCAGGGCTAGCGGGAGCTCCTACAATGAGCAGTTCTTC. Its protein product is CATRASGSSYNEQFF.

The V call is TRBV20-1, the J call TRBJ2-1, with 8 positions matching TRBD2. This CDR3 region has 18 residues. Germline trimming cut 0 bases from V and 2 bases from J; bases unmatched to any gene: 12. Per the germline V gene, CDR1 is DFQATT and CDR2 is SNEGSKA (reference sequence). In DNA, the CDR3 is TGCAGTGCTAGAGATTCCCGGGGGGGCCGTATTCCCTACAATGAGCAGTTCTTC. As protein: CSARDSRGGRIPYNEQFF.

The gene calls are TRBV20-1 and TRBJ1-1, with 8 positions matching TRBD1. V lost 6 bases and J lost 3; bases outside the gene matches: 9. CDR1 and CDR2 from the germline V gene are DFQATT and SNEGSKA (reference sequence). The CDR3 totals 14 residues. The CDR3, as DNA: TGCAGTGCCGACGCCGACAGGGGAGACACTGAAGCTTTCTTT. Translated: CSADADRGDTEAFF.

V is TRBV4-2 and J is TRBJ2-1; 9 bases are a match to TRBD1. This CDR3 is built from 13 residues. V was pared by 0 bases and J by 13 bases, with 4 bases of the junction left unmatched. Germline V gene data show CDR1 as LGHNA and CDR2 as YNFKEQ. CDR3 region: CASSQDLDRGQFF. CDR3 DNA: TGTGCCAGCAGCCAAGATCTGGACAGGGGACAGTTCTTC.

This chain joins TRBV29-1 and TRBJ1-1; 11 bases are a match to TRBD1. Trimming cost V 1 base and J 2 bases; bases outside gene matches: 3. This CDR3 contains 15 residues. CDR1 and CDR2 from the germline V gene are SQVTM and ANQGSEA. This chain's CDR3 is CSVEGTGGINTEAFF. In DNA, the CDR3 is TGCAGCGTTGAAGGGACAGGGGGCATCAACACTGAAGCTTTCTTT.

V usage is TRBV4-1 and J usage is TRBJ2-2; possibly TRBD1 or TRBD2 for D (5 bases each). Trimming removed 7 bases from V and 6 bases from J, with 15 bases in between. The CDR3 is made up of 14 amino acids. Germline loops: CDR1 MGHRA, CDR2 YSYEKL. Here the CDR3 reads CASTRSEGSGELFF. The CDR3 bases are TGCGCCAGCACCCGATCAGAGGGGTCCGGGGAGCTGTTTTTT.

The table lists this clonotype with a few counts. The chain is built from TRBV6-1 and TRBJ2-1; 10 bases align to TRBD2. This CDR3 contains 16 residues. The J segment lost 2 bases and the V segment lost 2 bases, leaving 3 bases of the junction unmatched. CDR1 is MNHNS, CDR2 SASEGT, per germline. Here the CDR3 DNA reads TGTGCCAGCAGTGAACGGAGCGGGGGGGCCTACAATGAGCAGTTCTTC. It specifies CASSERSGGAYNEQFF.

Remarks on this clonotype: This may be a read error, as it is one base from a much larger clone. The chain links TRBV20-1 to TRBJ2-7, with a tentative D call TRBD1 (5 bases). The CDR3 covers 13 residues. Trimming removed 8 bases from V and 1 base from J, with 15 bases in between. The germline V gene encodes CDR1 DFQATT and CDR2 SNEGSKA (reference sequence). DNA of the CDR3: TGCAGTCAACAGGCCCATCAATCCTACGAGCAGTACTTC. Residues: CSQQAHQSYEQYF.

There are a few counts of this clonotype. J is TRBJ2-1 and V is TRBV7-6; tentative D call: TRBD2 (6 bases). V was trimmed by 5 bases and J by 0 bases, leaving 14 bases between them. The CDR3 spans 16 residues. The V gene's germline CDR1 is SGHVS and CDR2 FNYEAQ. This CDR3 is CASSLLRGLSYNEQFF. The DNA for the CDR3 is TGTGCCAGCAGCCTACTCCGGGGACTCTCCTACAATGAGCAGTTCTTC.

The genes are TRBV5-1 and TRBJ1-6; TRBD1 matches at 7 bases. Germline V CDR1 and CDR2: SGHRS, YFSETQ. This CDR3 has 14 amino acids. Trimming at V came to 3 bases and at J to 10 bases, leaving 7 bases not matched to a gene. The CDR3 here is CASSSGTEASPLHF. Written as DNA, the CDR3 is TGCGCCAGCAGCTCGGGGACAGAGGCCTCACCCCTCCACTTT.

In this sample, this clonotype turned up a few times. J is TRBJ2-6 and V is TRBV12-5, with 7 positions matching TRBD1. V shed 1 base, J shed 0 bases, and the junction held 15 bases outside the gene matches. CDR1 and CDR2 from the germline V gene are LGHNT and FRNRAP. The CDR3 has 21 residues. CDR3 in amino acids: CASGLGPWDSYEPSGANVLTF. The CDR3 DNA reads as TGTGCTAGTGGTTTGGGCCCCTGGGACAGCTATGAACCCTCTGGGGCCAACGTCCTGACTTTC.

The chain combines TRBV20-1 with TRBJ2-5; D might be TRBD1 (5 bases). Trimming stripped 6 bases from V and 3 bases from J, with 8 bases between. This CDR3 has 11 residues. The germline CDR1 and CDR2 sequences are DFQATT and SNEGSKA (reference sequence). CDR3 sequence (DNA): TGCAGTGCCCCCAGGGAAGAGACCCAGTACTTC. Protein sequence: CSAPREETQYF.